This is a list of T cell receptor beta chains from one sample in a study of Ad26.COV2.S vaccination and SARS-CoV-2 variants. This table comes from immunoSEQ multiplex PCR, and its TCRdb copy is limited to in-frame clones, with some not included. Of 300,000 to 350,000 clones listed, approximately 80% are singletons. This sample comprised peripheral blood, obtained in a trial of Ad26.COV2.S vaccine versus placebo. The receptors come from a person between 18 and 59 years old who received the Ad26.COV2.S COVID-19 vaccine or a placebo. The CDR3 runs from the conserved cysteine through the conserved F or W. The order of the fields is CDR3 length, D gene, J gene, V gene, clone size, CDR3 protein. A D gene is named only where the DNA matches it firmly. Not every row has a clone size; where given, it reads once, few, many or a size class.

>13|-|TRBJ2-3|TRBV13|once
CASSVSSTDTQYF
>15|TRBD1|TRBJ1-2|TRBV27|-
CASSLWTGGEGGYTF
>14|-|TRBJ1-2|TRBV6-1|-
CASSERGPDYGYTF
>18|-|TRBJ2-3|TRBV7-9|-
CASSLPIEGLSSTDTQYF
>14|-|TRBJ1-4|TRBV7-9|-
CASSSGGRNEKLFF
>14|TRBD1|TRBJ2-7|TRBV24-1|-
CATSAGQGVYEQYF
>13|-|TRBJ1-1|TRBV18|-
CASSLKVVTEAFF
>16|-|TRBJ1-6|TRBV5-6|-
CASSPSLGSLFSPLHF
>14|TRBD1|TRBJ1-4|TRBV27|-
CASSLGTGREKLFF
>14|-|TRBJ2-1|TRBV5-1|-
CASGRDGLADEQFF
>13|-|TRBJ1-1|TRBV5-5|-
CASSLKGTTEAFF
>14|-|TRBJ1-1|TRBV27|-
CASRGAGHNTEAFF
>15|TRBD1|TRBJ2-1|TRBV9|-
CASSPRGTAAPEQFF
>15|TRBD1|TRBJ1-5|TRBV5-6|-
CASSLTDRDNQPQHF
>12|-|TRBJ2-2|TRBV6-5|-
CASSQNTGELFF
>16|TRBD1|TRBJ1-5|TRBV11-2|-
CASSLGQGASNQPQHF
>17|-|TRBJ2-3|TRBV11-1|few
CASSLAFNSDRTDTQYF
>17|-|TRBJ1-2|TRBV11-2|-
CASSLTTAGLANYGYTF
>15|-|TRBJ2-1|TRBV11-3|-
CASSSPTGSYNEQFF
>21|TRBD2|TRBJ2-2|TRBV4-2|-
CASSQHRTSGGPLGDTGELFF
>13|TRBD1|TRBJ1-2|TRBV28|-
CASSLGQVPGYTF
>16|-|TRBJ2-7|TRBV3-1/TRBV3-2|-
CASSISGGARSYEQYF
>17|-|TRBJ1-1|TRBV7-3|-
CASSSLPRALKGTEAFF
>16|TRBD2|TRBJ2-3|TRBV13|-
CASSLEGLAGVDTQYF
>13|-|TRBJ1-2|TRBV12-3/TRBV12-4|-
CASSLTGDYGYTF
>16|-|TRBJ2-2|TRBV14|-
CASSQGRGWSTGELFF
>13|-|TRBJ2-3|TRBV5-4|-
CASSLTRENTQYF
>17|TRBD2|TRBJ2-5|TRBV24-1|-
CATNTFSGGPDQETQYF
>15|TRBD1|TRBJ2-7|TRBV3-1/TRBV3-2|once
CASSQVQGAPYEQYF
>12|-|TRBJ2-7|TRBV30|-
CAWRPDSYEQYF
>13|-|TRBJ1-1|TRBV5-1|-
CASSLPVETEAFF
>13|-|TRBJ1-1|TRBV6-5|once
CASSYGRNTEAFF
>18|-|TRBJ1-5|TRBV21-1|-
CASSKGSLDRGSNQPQHF
>15|-|TRBJ1-6|TRBV10-3|-
CAISESLQNNSPLHF
>16|TRBD1|TRBJ1-3|TRBV5-4|-
CASSFRSGTGGNTIYF
>13|-|TRBJ1-2|TRBV5-6|-
CASSSTGTGGYTF
>15|TRBD1|TRBJ2-7|TRBV9|-
CASSVGQGAPYEQYF
>14|-|TRBJ1-2|TRBV2|-
CASSDGTLANGYTF
>13|-|TRBJ2-5|TRBV5-1|-
CASSSKLEETQYF
>15|-|TRBJ2-2|TRBV4-2|-
CASSQGVGGAGELFF
>14|-|TRBJ2-1|TRBV10-1|-
CASSVSGAYNEQFF